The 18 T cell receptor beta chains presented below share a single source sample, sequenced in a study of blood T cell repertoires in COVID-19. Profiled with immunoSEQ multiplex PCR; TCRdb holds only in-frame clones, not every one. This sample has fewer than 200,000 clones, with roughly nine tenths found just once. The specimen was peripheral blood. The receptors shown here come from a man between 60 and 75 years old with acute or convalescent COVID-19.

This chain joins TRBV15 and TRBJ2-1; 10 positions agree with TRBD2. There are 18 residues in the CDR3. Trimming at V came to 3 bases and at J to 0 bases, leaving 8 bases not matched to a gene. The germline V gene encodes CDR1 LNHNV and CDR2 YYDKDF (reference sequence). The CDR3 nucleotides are TGTGCCACCAGCAGGCTGACCCTAGCGGGGGACTCCTACAATGAGCAGTTCTTC. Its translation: CATSRLTLAGDSYNEQFF.

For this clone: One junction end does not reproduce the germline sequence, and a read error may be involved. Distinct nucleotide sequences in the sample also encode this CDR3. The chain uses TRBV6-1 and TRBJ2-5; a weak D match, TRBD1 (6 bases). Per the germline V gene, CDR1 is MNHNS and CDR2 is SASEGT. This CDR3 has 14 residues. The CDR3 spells CASSEVTGRETQYF. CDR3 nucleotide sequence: TGTGCCAGCAGCGAAGTAACAGGGAGAGAGACCCAGTACTTC.

In nucleotides, the CDR3 is TGTGCCAGCAGTTATAATCCAACAGTTCAAAACACTGAAGCTTTCTTT. This gives the protein CASSYNPTVQNTEAFF. The chain is built from TRBV6-5 and TRBJ1-1; D is unresolved. CDR3 size: 16 residues. V lost 3 bases and J 2 bases, leaving 16 bases between the germline ends. Germline assignment: CDR1 MNHEY and CDR2 SVGAGI.

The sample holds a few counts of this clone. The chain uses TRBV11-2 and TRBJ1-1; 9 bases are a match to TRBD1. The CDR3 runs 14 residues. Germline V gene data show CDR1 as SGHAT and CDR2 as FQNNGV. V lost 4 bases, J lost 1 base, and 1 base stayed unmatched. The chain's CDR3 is CASSWGQGNTEAFF. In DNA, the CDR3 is TGTGCCAGCAGCTGGGGACAGGGGAACACTGAAGCTTTCTTT. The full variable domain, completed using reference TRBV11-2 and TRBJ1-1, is EAGVAQSPRYKIIEKRQSVAFWCNPISGHATLYWYQQILGQGPKLLIQFQNNGVVDDSQLPKDRFSAERLKGVDSTLKIQPAKLEDSAVYLCASSWGQGNTEAFFGQGTRLTVV.

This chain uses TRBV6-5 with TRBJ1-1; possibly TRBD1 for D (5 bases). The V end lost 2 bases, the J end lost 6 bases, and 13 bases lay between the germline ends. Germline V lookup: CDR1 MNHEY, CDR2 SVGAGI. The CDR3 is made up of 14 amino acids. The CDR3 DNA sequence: TGTGCCAGCAGTTACGACAGAGAGAGCCCTGAAGCTTTCTTT. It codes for CASSYDRESPEAFF.

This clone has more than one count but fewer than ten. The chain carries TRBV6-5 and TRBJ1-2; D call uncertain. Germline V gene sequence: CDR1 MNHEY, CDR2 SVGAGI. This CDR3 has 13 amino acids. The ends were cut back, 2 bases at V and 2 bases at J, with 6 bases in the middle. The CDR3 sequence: CASSYPGNYGYTF. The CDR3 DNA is TGTGCCAGCAGTTACCCCGGGAACTATGGCTACACCTTC.

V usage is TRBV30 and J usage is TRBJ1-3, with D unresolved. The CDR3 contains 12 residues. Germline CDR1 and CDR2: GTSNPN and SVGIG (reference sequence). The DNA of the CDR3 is TGTGGTTCGGAGGTGGAGGGAAACACCATATATTTT. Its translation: CGSEVEGNTIYF.

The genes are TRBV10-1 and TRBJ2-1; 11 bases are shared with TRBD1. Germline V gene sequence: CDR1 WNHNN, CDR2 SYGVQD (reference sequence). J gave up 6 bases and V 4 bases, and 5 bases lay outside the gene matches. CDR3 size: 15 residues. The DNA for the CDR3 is TGCGCCAGCAGTGGGGGGACAGGGGGTTGCAATGAGCAGTTCTTC. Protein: CASSGGTGGCNEQFF.

The CDR3 loop reads CASSLSGTGPTNTIYF. The DNA of the CDR3 is TGTGCCAGCAGTTTATCGGGGACAGGGCCAACCAACACCATATATTTT. V is TRBV27 and J is TRBJ1-3, with TRBD1 identical over 9 bases. CDR1 is MNHEY and CDR2 is SMNVEV in the germline V gene (reference sequence). The CDR3 consists of 16 residues. V lost 0 bases, J lost 7 bases, and 7 bases stayed unmatched.

CDR3 coding DNA: TGCAGCGTTGAAGATCTGGAGACCCAGTACTTC. It codes for CSVEDLETQYF. The chain joins TRBV29-1 to TRBJ2-5; D not resolved. The V gene lost 0 bases and the J gene lost 5 bases, with 4 bases spanning the gap. Germline values: CDR1 SQVTM, CDR2 ANQGSEA. The CDR3 runs to 11 residues.

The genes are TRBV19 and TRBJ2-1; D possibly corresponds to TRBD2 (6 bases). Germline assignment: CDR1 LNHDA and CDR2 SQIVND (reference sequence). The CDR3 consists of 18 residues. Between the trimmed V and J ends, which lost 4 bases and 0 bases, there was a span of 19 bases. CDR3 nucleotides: TGTGCCAGTAGTAGGACTCGACTTGGGGGGAGCTCCTACAATGAGCAGTTCTTC. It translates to CASSRTRLGGSSYNEQFF. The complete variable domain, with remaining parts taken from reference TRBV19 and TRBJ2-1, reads DGGITQSPKYLFRKEGQNVTLSCEQNLNHDAMYWYRQDPGQGLRLIYYSQIVNDFQKGDIAEGYSVSREKKESFPLTVTSAQKNPTAFYLCASSRTRLGGSSYNEQFFGPGTRLTVL.

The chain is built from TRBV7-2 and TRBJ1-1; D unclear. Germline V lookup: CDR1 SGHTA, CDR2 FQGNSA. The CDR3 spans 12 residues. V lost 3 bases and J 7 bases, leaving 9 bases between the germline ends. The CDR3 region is CASSFISGEAFF. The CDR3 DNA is TGTGCCAGCAGCTTCATATCCGGTGAAGCTTTCTTT.

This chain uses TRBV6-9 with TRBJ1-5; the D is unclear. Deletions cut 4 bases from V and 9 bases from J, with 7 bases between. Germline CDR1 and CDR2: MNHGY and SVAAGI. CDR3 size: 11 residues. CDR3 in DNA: TGTGCCAGCAGTTCTATGTGGCCCCAGCATTTT. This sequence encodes CASSSMWPQHF.

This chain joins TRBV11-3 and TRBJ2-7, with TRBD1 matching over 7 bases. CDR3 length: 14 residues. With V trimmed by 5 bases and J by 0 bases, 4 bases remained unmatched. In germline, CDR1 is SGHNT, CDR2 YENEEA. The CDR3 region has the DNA TGTGCCAGCAGCGCGACAGGGTACTCCTACGAGCAGTACTTC. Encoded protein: CASSATGYSYEQYF.

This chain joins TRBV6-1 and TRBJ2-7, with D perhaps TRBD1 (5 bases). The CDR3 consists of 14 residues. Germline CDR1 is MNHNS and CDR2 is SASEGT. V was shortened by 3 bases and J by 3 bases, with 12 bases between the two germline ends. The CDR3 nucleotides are TGTGCCAGCAGTGATGGCGACAGTTACTACGAGCAGTACGTC. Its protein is CASSDGDSYYEQYV.

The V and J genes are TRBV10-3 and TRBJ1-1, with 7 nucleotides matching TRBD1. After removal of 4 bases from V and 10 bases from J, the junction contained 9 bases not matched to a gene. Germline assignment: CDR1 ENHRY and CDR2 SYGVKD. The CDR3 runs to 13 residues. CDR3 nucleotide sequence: TGTGCCATCAGTGCAGATCGGGACAGCCCAGCTTTCTTT. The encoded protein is CAISADRDSPAFF.

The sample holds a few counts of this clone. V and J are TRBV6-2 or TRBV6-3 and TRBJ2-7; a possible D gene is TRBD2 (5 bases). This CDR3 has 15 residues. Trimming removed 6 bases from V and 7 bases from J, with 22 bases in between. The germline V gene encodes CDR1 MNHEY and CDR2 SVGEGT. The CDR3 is CASSPRVTPSREQYF. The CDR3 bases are TGTGCCAGCAGCCCAAGGGTGACTCCTAGCCGTGAGCAGTACTTC.

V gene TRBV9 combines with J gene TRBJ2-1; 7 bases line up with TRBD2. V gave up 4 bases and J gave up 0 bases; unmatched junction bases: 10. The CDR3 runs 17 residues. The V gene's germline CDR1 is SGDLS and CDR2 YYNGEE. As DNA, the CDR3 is TGTGCCAGCAGCCCCACTAGCGCCAGCCTCTCCTACAATGAGCAGTTCTTC. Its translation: CASSPTSASLSYNEQFF.